The next 18 T cell receptor beta chains were all read from a single sample in a study of blood T cell repertoires in COVID-19. Clones were sequenced by immunoSEQ multiplex PCR, and TCRdb holds only the in-frame ones, with some missing. The repertoire has about 140,000 clones, about 87% of them found once; the top ten carry 5.4%. Sequences were obtained from peripheral blood. These receptors were collected from a human donor in a cohort sampled during active COVID-19.

The chain carries TRBV3-1 (or the pseudogene TRBV3-2) and TRBJ1-4; D possibly corresponds to TRBD1 (5 bases). This CDR3 has 15 residues. Trimming removed 2 bases from V and 6 bases from J, with 13 bases in between. Germline assignment: CDR1 LGHDT and CDR2 YNNKEL (reference sequence). The CDR3 sequence: CASSQLGEDDEKLFF. The CDR3 nucleotides read TGTGCCAGCAGCCAACTAGGGGAGGACGATGAAAAACTGTTTTTT.

The chain is built from TRBV15 and TRBJ1-1; 7 bases line up with TRBD1. The CDR3 loop spans 15 amino acids. Germline CDR1 and CDR2: LNHNV and YYDKDF (reference sequence). Losses at the gene ends were 7 bases for V and 4 bases for J; bases not matched to a gene: 12. The CDR3 is CATNRDRRSGTEAFF. CDR3 DNA sequence: TGTGCCACCAACCGGGACAGACGGTCCGGCACTGAAGCTTTCTTT.

This chain links TRBV11-2 with TRBJ2-7; TRBD1 matches 9 bases. Losses at the gene ends were 4 bases for V and 6 bases for J; bases not matched to a gene: 10. Germline assignment: CDR1 SGHAT and CDR2 FQNNGV. The CDR3 length is 15 residues. The CDR3 DNA reads as TGTGCCAGCAGCTCGCCGGGACAGGGTCAGCGCGAGCAGTACTTC. The encoded protein is CASSSPGQGQREQYF.

The rearrangement uses TRBV2 and TRBJ1-6; 10 nucleotides line up with TRBD1. V lost 6 bases, J lost 0 bases, and 5 bases stayed unmatched. Germline V lookup: CDR1 SNHLY, CDR2 FYNNEI. This CDR3 has 17 residues. Here the CDR3 DNA reads TGTGCCAGCAGGAGGGGGACAGGGGACTCCTATAATTCACCCCTCCACTTT. Protein sequence: CASRRGTGDSYNSPLHF.

This clone was picked up a small number of times. The chain is built from TRBV30 and TRBJ2-3; 11 nucleotides agree with TRBD2. Germline assignment: CDR1 GTSNPN and CDR2 SVGIG (reference sequence). The V and J ends lost 1 base and 2 bases, in that order; junction bases with no gene match: 8. There are 17 residues in the CDR3. CDR3 residues: CAWSDPTGLAVTDTQYF. The DNA for the CDR3 is TGTGCCTGGAGTGATCCTACGGGACTAGCGGTCACAGATACGCAGTATTTT.

The gene calls are TRBV6-6 and TRBJ2-1; D perhaps matches TRBD1 (6 bases). The CDR3 runs 14 residues. Germline-derived CDR1 and CDR2 are MNHNY and SVGAGI (reference sequence). Between the trimmed V and J ends, which lost 7 bases and 9 bases, there was a span of 19 bases. The CDR3 loop is CASIQGRRWGEQFF. The CDR3 nucleotides are TGTGCCAGCATACAGGGCCGGCGGTGGGGTGAGCAGTTCTTC.

V usage is TRBV28 and J usage is TRBJ2-1; D not resolved. The V gene lost 6 bases and the J gene lost 10 bases, with 13 bases spanning the gap. Germline lookup yields CDR1 MDHEN and CDR2 SYDVKM. The CDR3 has 12 amino acids. Here the CDR3 DNA reads TGTGCCAGCAGCCTCTTGGCAAAGGAGCAGTTCTTC. Residues: CASSLLAKEQFF. The full variable domain, rest sourced from reference TRBV28 and TRBJ2-1, is DVKVTQSSRYLVKRTGEKVFLECVQDMDHENMFWYRQDPGLGLRLIYFSYDVKMKEKGDIPEGYSVSREKKERFSLILESASTNQTSMYLCASSLLAKEQFFGPGTRLTVL.

V usage is TRBV28 and J usage is TRBJ2-1, with 14 nucleotides matching TRBD2. Germline assignment: CDR1 MDHEN and CDR2 SYDVKM. Trimming took 2 bases from V and 8 from J; bases not matched to a gene: 5. This CDR3 contains 16 residues. The CDR3 DNA is TGTGCCAGCAGTTTAGGACTAGCGGGGGGAAGCCATGAGCAGTTCTTC. It yields the protein CASSLGLAGGSHEQFF.

The gene calls are TRBV13 and TRBJ2-5; 10 positions agree with TRBD2. Germline trimming cut 3 bases from V and 4 bases from J; bases unmatched to any gene: 2. Looked up from germline, CDR1 is PRHDT and CDR2 is FYEKMQ (reference sequence). The CDR3 extends over 14 amino acids. Here the CDR3 reads CASSFLAGAETQYF. The CDR3 nucleotides are TGTGCCAGCAGCTTCCTAGCGGGAGCAGAGACCCAGTACTTC.

The table lists this clone with a count of one. The V gene is TRBV7-9, the J gene TRBJ2-5; tentative D call: TRBD1 (6 bases). V was pared by 8 bases and J by 3 bases, with 13 bases between. Germline V gives CDR1 SEHNR, CDR2 FQNEAQ (reference sequence). The CDR3 covers 13 residues. CDR3 region: CASHRVGEETQYF. The CDR3 coding sequence is TGTGCCAGCCACAGGGTAGGGGAAGAGACCCAGTACTTC.

The chain couples TRBV10-3 to TRBJ2-5; D is unresolved. Germline loops: CDR1 ENHRY, CDR2 SYGVKD. The CDR3 runs 12 residues. V shed 3 bases and J shed 2 bases, with 4 bases lying between them. In DNA, the CDR3 is TGTGCCATCAGTGACCAACAAGAGACCCAGTACTTC. This translates into CAISDQQETQYF.

This clone was seen at least ten times. The genes are TRBV27 and TRBJ2-5; TRBD2 aligns across 8 bases. This CDR3 is built from 13 residues. Germline V lookup: CDR1 MNHEY, CDR2 SMNVEV (reference sequence). V was clipped by 7 bases and J by 7 bases; unmatched bases: 8. The CDR3 bases are TGTGCCAGCAAGGTCGGTCGGGGGGGGACCCAGTACTTC. Translation: CASKVGRGGTQYF.

The CDR3 protein is CASSQDPSWSGEAGGLHNEQFF. The CDR3 DNA is TGTGCCAGCAGCCAAGACCCTTCATGGAGCGGAGAAGCAGGAGGCCTACACAATGAGCAGTTCTTC. This chain joins TRBV4-2 and TRBJ2-1; possibly TRBD2 for D (5 bases). V gave up 0 bases and J gave up 5 bases, with 32 bases separating them. Germline values: CDR1 LGHNA, CDR2 YNFKEQ. This CDR3 has 22 residues.

The chain uses TRBV6-5 and TRBJ1-1; D unresolved. The CDR3 spans 11 residues. V dropped 7 bases and J dropped 11 bases, with 14 bases sitting between them. Germline CDR1 and CDR2: MNHEY and SVGAGI. CDR3 region: CASIGLGEAFF. CDR3 DNA sequence: TGTGCCAGCATTGGATTGGGAGAGGCTTTCTTT.

This clone was observed once. The chain is built from TRBV18 and TRBJ2-7; D uncertain. Germline V gene data show CDR1 as KGHSH and CDR2 as LQKENI. Deletions cut 1 base from V and 2 bases from J, with 12 bases between. CDR3 size: 15 residues. The CDR3 bases are TGTGCCAGCTCACCACTAAGCGCAAGTCCCTACGAGCAGTACTTC. Translation: CASSPLSASPYEQYF.

The chain is built from TRBV2 and TRBJ2-7; weak D call: TRBD2 (6 bases). The germline gives CDR1 SNHLY, CDR2 FYNNEI. The CDR3 covers 15 residues. V was cut by 6 bases and J by 2 bases, with 17 bases left in between. The CDR3 nucleotides are TGTGCCAGCAGATCCGGGACTTACCGGACCTACGAGCAGTACTTC. This translates into CASRSGTYRTYEQYF.

The chain has TRBV28 and TRBJ2-7, with 9 bases aligning to TRBD2. Germline trimming cut 6 bases from V and 4 bases from J; bases unmatched to any gene: 16. The CDR3 covers 17 residues. Germline CDR1 reads MDHEN; CDR2 reads SYDVKM. The CDR3 reads CASRRALASGVIYEQYF. The CDR3, as DNA: TGTGCCAGCAGGCGAGCCCTTGCTAGCGGGGTGATATACGAGCAGTACTTC.

This clone turned up a few times. The rearrangement uses TRBV11-2 and TRBJ2-7; perhaps TRBD2 as D (5 bases). This CDR3 has 13 amino acids. Germline V gene sequence: CDR1 SGHAT, CDR2 FQNNGV. Between the trimmed V and J ends, which lost 7 bases and 2 bases, there was a span of 12 bases. The CDR3 DNA reads TGTGCCAGCAACTTCGGGAATACCTACGAGCAGTACTTC. Translated: CASNFGNTYEQYF.